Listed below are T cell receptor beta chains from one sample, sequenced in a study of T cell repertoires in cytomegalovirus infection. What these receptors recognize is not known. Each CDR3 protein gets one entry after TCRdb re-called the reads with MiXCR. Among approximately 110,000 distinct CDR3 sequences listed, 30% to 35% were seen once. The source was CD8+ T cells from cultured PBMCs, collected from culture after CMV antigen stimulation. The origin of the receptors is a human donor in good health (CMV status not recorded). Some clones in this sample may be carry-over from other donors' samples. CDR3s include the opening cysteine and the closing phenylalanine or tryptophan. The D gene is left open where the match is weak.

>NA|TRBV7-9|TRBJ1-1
CASRSTRGAFF
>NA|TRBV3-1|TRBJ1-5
CASSSGGWGNQPQHF
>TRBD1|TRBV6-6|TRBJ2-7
CASSYSTGAGEQYF
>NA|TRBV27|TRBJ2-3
CASSPGVTDTQYF
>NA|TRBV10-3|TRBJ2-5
CAISESHWSPETQYF
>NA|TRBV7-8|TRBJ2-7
CASSLAGLTALDEQYF
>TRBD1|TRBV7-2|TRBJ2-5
CASSRSGGRGLMETQYF
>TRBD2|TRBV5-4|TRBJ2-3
CASSSPEWASGGAADTQYF
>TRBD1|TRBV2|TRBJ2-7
CASKQTGSPYEQYF
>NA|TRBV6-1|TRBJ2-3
CASSEGGYTDTQYF
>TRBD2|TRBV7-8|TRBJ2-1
CASSLWTSGGAYNEQFF
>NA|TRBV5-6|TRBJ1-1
CASSGAADTEAFF
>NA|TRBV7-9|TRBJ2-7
CASSLAHWGESEQYF
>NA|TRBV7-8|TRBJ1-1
CASSLVRELEAFF
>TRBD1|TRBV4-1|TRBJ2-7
CASSQVGQGPSYEQYF
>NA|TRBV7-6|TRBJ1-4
CASSLNRGTHSTNEKLFF
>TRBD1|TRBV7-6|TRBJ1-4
CASSSGQGASNEKLFF
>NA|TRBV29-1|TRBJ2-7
CSVEVGIHEQYF
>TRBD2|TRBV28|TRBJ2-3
CASSPAWGGSTDTQYF
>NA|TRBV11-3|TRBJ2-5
CASSHRDDGTQYF
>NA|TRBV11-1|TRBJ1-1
CASSPYRGDNTEAFF
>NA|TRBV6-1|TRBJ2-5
CASSESELSLETQYF
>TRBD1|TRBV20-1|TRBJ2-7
CSARDQTGGPPYEQYF
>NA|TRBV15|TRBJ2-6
CATSRPGRDFSGANVLTF
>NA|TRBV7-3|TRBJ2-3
CASSLQTSADTQYF
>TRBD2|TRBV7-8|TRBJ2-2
CASSLGEGLVYGELFF
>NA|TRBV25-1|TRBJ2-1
CASSDQGRPYNEQFF
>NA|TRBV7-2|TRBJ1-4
CASSLSGEKLFF
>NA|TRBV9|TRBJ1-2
CASSVEASGGVDGYTF
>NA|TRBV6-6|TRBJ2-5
CASSWVASVETQYF
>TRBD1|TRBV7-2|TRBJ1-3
CASSLEGTASGNTIYF
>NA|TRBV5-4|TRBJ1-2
CASSLYFTDPNYGYTF
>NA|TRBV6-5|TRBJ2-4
CASSPRAKNIQYF
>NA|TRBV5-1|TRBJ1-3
CASSLGMGSNTIYF
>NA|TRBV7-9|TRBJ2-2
CASSLRGVNTGELFF
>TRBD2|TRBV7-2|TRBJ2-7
CASSLNRALAGDYEQYF
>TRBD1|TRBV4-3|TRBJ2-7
CASSQARGSYYEQYF
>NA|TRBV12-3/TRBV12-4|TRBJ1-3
CASSPTTSGNTIYF
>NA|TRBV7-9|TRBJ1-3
CAIRGGRAEFSGNTIYF
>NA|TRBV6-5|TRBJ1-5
CASSYYPGTNQPQHF
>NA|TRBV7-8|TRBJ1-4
CASSLGYGTRGEKLFF
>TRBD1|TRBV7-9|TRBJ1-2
CASSNRDRGQDGYTF
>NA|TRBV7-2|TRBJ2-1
CASSLPGNEQFF
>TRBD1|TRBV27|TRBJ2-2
CASSFTGGASGELFF
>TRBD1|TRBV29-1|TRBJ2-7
CSVRIWGQGSSPVGYEQYF
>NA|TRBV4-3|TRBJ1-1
CASSQVSAGESTEAFF
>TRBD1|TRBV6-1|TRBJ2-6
CASSTGVAGANVLTF
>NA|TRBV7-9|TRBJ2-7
CASSLGGNPYEQYF
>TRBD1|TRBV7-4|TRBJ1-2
CASSHQGEVGGYTF
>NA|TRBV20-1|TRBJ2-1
CSASSRGDYNEQFF
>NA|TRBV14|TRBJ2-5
CASSQDLRTQYF